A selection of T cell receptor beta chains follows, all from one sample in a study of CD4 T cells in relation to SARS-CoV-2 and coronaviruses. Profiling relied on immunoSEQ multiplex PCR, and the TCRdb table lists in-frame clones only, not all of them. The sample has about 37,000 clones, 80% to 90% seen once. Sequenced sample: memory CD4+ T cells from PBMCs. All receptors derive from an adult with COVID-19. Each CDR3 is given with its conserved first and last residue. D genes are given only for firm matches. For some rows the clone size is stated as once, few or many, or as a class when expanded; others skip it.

CATGATYEPNEQFF TGTGCTACGGGGGCTACCTACGAACCCAATGAGCAGTTCTTC - TRBJ2-1 - TRBV6-6
CASSTTGTGPGYTF TGTGCCAGCAGTACGACCGGGACAGGGCCTGGCTACACCTTC - TRBJ1-2 TRBD1 TRBV28
CAIRGTGNNEQFF TGTGCCATCAGAGGGACAGGGAACAATGAGCAGTTCTTC - TRBJ2-1 TRBD1 TRBV10-3
CASSLIQGASPNEKLFF TGTGCCAGCAGTTTAATACAGGGGGCGTCTCCTAATGAAAAACTGTTTTTT - TRBJ1-4 TRBD1 TRBV28
CASSQGNSNQPQHF TGTGCCAGTAGTCAGGGAAATAGCAATCAGCCCCAGCATTTT - TRBJ1-5 - TRBV19
CASSHDWDNYGYTF TGCGCCAGCAGTCACGACTGGGATAACTATGGCTACACCTTC - TRBJ1-2 - TRBV5-1
CASSIGMWDEQYF TGTGCCAGTAGTATTGGCATGTGGGACGAGCAGTACTTC once TRBJ2-7 - TRBV19
CASSLLAGRDPDTQYF TGCGCCAGCAGCTTGTTAGCCGGGAGGGATCCAGATACGCAGTATTTT - TRBJ2-3 TRBD2 TRBV5-1
CASSRPTGVGEQYF TGTGCCAGCAGTCGGCCGACAGGGGTTGGCGAGCAGTACTTC - TRBJ2-7 TRBD1 TRBV28
CASSQDKFSGYTEAFF TGCGCCAGCAGCCAAGATAAATTTTCGGGGTACACTGAAGCTTTCTTT - TRBJ1-1 - TRBV4-1
CAIRRDRDGYTF TGTGCCATCAGAAGGGACAGAGATGGCTACACCTTC few TRBJ1-2 TRBD1 TRBV10-3
CASSRTQGTDTQYF TGTGCCAGCAGCCGGACGCAGGGCACAGATACGCAGTATTTT - TRBJ2-3 - TRBV7-3
CATSDSGTSGYNEQFF TGTGCCACCAGTGATAGTGGGACTAGCGGTTACAATGAGCAGTTCTTC - TRBJ2-1 TRBD2 TRBV24-1
CASSIVGREGPYNEQFF TGTGCCAGTAGTATAGTCGGGCGGGAGGGCCCCTACAATGAGCAGTTCTTC - TRBJ2-1 TRBD2 TRBV19
CASTPRGDRVQWETQYF TGTGCCAGTACCCCCCGGGGGGACAGGGTCCAGTGGGAGACCCAGTACTTC - TRBJ2-5 TRBD1 TRBV19
CASSLGTVIATDTQYF TGTGCCAGCAGCTTAGGAACAGTGATAGCCACAGATACGCAGTATTTT few TRBJ2-3 - TRBV11-2
CASYRLGSNQPQHF TGTGCCAGCTACCGACTGGGGAGCAATCAGCCCCAGCATTTT - TRBJ1-5 - TRBV7-8
CASSFGRGETQYF TGCGCCAGCAGCTTCGGCAGGGGTGAGACCCAGTACTTC - TRBJ2-5 - TRBV5-1
CASSLEGGLNYGYTF TGTGCCAGCAGCCTCGAGGGGGGGCTGAACTATGGCTACACCTTC - TRBJ1-2 - TRBV14
CASKDISNQPQHF TGTGCCAGCAAAGACATTAGCAATCAGCCCCAGCATTTT - TRBJ1-5 - TRBV2
CASTPPGQGSEQYF TGTGCCAGCACCCCCCCCGGACAGGGATCCGAGCAGTACTTC - TRBJ2-7 TRBD1 TRBV28
CAWSAQGGEQYF TGTGCCTGGTCCGCCCAAGGAGGCGAGCAGTACTTC few TRBJ2-7 - TRBV30
CASSPERLAGPYNEQFF TGTGCCAGCTCACCGGAACGACTAGCGGGGCCGTACAATGAGCAGTTCTTC - TRBJ2-1 TRBD2 TRBV18
CASSSSGEQFF TGTGCCAGCAGTTCCAGTGGTGAGCAGTTCTTC - TRBJ2-1 - TRBV12-3/TRBV12-4
CASSSRTGTDTQYF TGTGCTAGCAGCTCGAGGACAGGGACAGATACGCAGTATTTT - TRBJ2-3 TRBD1 TRBV7-9
CASSRDSGFSGNTIYF TGTGCCAGCTCACGGGACAGCGGATTCTCTGGAAACACCATATATTTT - TRBJ1-3 TRBD1 TRBV18
CASSDRDSSGYTF TGTGCCAGCAGCGACCGGGACAGTAGTGGCTACACCTTC few TRBJ1-2 TRBD1 TRBV5-8
CATQGQGNTGELFF TGTGCCACACAGGGACAGGGGAATACCGGGGAGCTGTTTTTT - TRBJ2-2 TRBD1 TRBV2
CASSQERPGGKYEQYF TGCGCCAGCAGCCAAGAGCGGCCAGGGGGCAAATACGAGCAGTACTTC once TRBJ2-7 TRBD1 TRBV4-1
CAISTGDNEQFF TGTGCCATCTCGACAGGGGACAATGAGCAGTTCTTC few TRBJ2-1 TRBD1 TRBV10-3